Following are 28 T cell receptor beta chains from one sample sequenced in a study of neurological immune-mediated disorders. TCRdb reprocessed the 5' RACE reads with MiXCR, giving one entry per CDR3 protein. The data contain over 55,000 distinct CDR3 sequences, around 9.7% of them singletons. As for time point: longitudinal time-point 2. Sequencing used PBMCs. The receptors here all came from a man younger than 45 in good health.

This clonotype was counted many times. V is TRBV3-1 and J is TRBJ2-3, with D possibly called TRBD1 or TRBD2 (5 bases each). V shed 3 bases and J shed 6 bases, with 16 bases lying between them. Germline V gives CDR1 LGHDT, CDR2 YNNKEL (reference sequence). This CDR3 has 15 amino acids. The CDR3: CASSHTPGPADTQYF. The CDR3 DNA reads TGTGCCAGCAGCCACACCCCGGGGCCCGCGGATACGCAGTATTTT.

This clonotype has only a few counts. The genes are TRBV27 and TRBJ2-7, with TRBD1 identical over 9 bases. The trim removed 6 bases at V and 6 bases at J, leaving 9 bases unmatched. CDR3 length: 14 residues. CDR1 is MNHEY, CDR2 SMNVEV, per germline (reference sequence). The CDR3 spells CASRPLQGATEQYF. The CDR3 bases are TGTGCCAGCAGGCCGTTACAGGGGGCGACCGAGCAGTACTTC.

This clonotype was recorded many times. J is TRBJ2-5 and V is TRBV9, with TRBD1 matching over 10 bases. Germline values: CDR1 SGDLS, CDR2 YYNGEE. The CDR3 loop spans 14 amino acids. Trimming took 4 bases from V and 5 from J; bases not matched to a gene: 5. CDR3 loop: CASSKGQGWETQYF. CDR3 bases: TGTGCCAGCAGCAAGGGACAGGGGTGGGAGACCCAGTACTTC.

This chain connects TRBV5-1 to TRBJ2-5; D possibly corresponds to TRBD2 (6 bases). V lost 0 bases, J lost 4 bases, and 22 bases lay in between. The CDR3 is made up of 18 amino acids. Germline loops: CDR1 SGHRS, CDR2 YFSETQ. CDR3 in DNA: TGCGCCAGCAGCTTGGGCCTGATTAGGAGGGATGGAGTAGAGACCCAGTACTTC. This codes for CASSLGLIRRDGVETQYF.

CDR3 sequence: CSAIIGDGANVLTF. The DNA for the CDR3 is TGCAGTGCTATTATAGGCGATGGGGCCAACGTCCTGACTTTC. The V gene is TRBV20-1, the J gene TRBJ2-6; D unclear. Germline CDR1 is DFQATT and CDR2 is SNEGSKA (reference sequence). With 4 bases removed from V and 3 bases from J, the gap between germline ends came to 10 bases. The CDR3 contains 14 residues.

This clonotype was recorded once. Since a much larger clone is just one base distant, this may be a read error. CDR3 loop: CSSSGVGNYGYTF. The CDR3 nucleotides are TGTTCCAGTTCGGGGGTGGGGAACTATGGCTACACCTTC. V is TRBV28 and J is TRBJ1-2, with D tentatively TRBD1 (5 bases). The CDR3 has 13 amino acids. From germline, CDR1 is MDHEN and CDR2 SYDVKM.

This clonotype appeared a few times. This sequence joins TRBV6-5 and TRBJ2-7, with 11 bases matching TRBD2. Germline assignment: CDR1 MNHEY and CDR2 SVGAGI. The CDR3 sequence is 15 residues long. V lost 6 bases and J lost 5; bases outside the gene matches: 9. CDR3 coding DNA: TGTGCCAGCAGGAATAGCGGGAGGGGTCTCCACGAGCAGTACTTC. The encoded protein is CASRNSGRGLHEQYF.

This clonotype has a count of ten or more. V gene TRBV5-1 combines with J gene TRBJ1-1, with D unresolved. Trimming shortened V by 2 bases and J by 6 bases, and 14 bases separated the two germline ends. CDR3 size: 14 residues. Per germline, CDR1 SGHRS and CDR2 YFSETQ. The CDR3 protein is CASSLVLSGAEAFF. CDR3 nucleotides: TGCGCCAGCAGCTTAGTCTTATCGGGCGCTGAAGCTTTCTTT.

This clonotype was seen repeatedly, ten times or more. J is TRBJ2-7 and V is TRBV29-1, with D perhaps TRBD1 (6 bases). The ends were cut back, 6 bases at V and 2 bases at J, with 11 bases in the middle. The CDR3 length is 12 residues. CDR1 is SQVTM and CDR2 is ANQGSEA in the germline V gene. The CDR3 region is CSVMTGAYEQYF. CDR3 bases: TGCAGCGTCATGACAGGAGCCTACGAGCAGTACTTC.

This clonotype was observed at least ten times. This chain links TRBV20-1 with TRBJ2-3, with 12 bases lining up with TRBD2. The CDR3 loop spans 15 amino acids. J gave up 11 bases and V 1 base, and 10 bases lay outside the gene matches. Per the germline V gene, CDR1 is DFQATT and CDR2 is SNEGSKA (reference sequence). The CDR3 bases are TGCAGTGCTAGAGCTCTAGCGGGGGGGCTAATGGGGCAGTATTTT. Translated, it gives CSARALAGGLMGQYF.

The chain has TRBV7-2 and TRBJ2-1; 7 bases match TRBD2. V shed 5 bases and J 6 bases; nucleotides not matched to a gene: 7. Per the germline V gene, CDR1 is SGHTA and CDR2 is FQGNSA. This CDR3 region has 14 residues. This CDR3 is CASSVTSAGNEQFF. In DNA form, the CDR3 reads TGTGCCAGCAGCGTTACTAGCGCTGGCAATGAGCAGTTCTTC.

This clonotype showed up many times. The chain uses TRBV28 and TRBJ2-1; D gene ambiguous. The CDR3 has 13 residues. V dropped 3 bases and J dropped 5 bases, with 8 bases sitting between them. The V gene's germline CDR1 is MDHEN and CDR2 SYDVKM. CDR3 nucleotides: TGTGCCAGCAGTTTGCCCCCGGACAATGAGCAGTTCTTC. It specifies CASSLPPDNEQFF.

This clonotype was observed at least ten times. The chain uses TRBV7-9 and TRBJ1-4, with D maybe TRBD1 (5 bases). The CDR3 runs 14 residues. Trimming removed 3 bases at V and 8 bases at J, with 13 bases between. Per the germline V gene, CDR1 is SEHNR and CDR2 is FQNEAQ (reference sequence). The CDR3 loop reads CASSFEHEGEKLFF. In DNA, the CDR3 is TGTGCCAGCAGCTTTGAACACGAGGGGGAAAAACTGTTTTTT.

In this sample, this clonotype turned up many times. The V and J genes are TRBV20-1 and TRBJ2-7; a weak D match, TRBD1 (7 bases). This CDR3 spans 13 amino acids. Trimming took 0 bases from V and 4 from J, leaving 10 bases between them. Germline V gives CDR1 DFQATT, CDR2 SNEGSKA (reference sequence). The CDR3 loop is CSARDQGGYEQYF. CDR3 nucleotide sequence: TGCAGTGCTAGAGATCAGGGGGGTTACGAGCAGTACTTC.

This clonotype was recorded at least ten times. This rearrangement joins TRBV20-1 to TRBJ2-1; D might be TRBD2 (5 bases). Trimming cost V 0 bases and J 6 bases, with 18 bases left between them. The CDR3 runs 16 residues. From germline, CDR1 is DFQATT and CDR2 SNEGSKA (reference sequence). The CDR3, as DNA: TGCAGTGCTAGAGATCTCCCCTCCGCTGGGAGCAATGAGCAGTTCTTC. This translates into CSARDLPSAGSNEQFF.

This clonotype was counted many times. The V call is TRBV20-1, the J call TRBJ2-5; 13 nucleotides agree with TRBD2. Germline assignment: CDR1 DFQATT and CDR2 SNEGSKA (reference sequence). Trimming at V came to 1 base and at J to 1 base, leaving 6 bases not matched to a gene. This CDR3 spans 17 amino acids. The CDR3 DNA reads TGCAGTGCTAGAGGGACTAGCGGGAGTCCCTCCCAAGAGACCCAGTACTTC. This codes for CSARGTSGSPSQETQYF.

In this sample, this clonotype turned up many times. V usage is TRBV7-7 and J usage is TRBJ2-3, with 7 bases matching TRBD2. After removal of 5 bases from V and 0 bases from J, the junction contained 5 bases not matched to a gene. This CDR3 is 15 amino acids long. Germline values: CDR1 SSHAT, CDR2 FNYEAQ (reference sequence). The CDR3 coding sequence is TGTGCCAGCAGCCCCGGGACTACTAGCACAGATACGCAGTATTTT. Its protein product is CASSPGTTSTDTQYF.

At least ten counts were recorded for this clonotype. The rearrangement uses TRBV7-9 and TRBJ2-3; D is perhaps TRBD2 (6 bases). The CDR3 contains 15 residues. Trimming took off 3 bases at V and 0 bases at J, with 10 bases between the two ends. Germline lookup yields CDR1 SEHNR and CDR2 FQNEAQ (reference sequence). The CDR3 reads CASSFGGVSTDTQYF. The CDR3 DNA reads TGTGCCAGCAGCTTCGGCGGGGTTAGCACAGATACGCAGTATTTT.

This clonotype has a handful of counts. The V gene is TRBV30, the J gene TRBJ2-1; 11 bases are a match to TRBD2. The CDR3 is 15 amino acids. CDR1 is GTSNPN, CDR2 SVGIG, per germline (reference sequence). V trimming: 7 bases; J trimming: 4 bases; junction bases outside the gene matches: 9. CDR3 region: CASTLAGGFYNEQFF. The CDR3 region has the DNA TGTGCCTCAACCTTAGCGGGAGGGTTTTACAATGAGCAGTTCTTC.

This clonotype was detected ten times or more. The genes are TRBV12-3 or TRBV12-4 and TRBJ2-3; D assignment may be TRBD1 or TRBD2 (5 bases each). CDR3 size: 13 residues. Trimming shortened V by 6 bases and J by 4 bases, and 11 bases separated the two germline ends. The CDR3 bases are TGTGCCAGCAGACCCTTGGGGGCAGATACGCAGTATTTT. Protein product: CASRPLGADTQYF.

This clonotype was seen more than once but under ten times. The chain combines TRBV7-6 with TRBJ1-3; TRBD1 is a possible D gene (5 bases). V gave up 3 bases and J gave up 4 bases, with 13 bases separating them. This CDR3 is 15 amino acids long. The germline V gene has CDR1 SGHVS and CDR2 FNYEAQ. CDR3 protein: CASSLQGEVGNTIYF. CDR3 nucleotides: TGTGCCAGCAGCTTGCAGGGAGAAGTAGGAAACACCATATATTTT.

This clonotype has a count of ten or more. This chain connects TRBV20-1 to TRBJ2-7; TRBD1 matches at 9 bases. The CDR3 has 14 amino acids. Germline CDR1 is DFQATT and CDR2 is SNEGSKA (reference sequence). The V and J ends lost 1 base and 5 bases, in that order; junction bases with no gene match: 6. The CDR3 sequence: CSARARDRVHEQYF. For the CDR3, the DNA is TGCAGTGCTAGAGCCCGGGACAGGGTCCACGAGCAGTACTTC.

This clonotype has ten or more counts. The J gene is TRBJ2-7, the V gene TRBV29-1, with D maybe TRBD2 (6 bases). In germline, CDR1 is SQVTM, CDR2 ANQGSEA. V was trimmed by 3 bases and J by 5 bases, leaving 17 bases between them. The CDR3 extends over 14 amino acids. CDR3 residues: CSVDWAGRSNEQYF. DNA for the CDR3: TGCAGCGTTGATTGGGCAGGGAGGAGTAACGAGCAGTACTTC.

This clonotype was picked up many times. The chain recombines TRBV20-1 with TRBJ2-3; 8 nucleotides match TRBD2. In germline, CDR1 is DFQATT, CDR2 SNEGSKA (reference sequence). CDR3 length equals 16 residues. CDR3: CTTRGWLAGRLHTQYF. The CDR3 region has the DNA TGCACCACGCGGGGGTGGTTAGCGGGACGGTTGCATACGCAGTATTTT.

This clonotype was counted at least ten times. This chain's CDR3 is CASSSLGKTQYF. CDR3 nucleotide sequence: TGTGCCAGCAGCTCCCTTGGGAAGACCCAGTACTTC. The V call is TRBV14, the J call TRBJ2-5; D is unclear. Trimming pared 5 bases from V and 6 bases from J, leaving 10 bases between. Germline-derived CDR1 and CDR2 are SGHDN and FVKESK. The CDR3 runs 12 residues.

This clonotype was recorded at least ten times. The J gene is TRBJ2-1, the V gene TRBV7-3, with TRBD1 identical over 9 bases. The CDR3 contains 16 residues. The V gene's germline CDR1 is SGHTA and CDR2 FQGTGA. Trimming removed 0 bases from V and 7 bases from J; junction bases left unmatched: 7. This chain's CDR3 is CASSLTPGQGLNEQFF. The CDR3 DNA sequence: TGTGCCAGCAGCTTAACGCCGGGACAGGGTCTAAATGAGCAGTTCTTC.

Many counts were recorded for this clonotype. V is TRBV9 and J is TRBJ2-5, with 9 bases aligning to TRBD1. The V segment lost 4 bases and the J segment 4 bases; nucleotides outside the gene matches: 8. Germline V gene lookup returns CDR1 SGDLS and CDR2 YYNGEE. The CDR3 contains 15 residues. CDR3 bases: TGTGCCAGCAGCCCCCCCGGGACAGGGAGAGAGACCCAGTACTTC. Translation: CASSPPGTGRETQYF.

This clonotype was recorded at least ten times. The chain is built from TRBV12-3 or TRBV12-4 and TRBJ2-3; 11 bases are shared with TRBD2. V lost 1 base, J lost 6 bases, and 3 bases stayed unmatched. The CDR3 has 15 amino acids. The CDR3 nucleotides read TGTGCCAGCAGTTTAGTACTAGCGGGAGTCGATACGCAGTATTTT. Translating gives CASSLVLAGVDTQYF.